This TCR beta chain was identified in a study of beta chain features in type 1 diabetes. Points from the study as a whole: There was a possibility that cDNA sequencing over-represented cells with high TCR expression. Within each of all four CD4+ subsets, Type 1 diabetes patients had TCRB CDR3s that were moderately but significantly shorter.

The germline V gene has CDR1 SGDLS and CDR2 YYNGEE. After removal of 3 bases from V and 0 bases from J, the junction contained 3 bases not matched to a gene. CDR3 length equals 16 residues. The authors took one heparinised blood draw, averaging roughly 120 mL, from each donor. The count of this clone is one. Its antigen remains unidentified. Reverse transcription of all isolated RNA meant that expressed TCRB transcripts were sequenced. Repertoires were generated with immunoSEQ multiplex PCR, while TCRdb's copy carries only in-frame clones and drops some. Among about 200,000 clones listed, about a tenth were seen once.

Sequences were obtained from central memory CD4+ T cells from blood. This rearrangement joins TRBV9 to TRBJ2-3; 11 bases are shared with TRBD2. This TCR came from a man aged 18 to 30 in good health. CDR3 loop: CASSETSGVSTDTQYF. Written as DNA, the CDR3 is TGTGCCAGCAGCGAGACTAGCGGGGTTAGCACAGATACGCAGTATTTT. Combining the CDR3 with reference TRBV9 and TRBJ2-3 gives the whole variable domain DSGVTQTPKHLITATGQRVTLRCSPRSGDLSVYWYQQSLDQGLQFLIQYYNGEERAKGNILERFSAQQFPDLHSELNLSSLELGDSALYFCASSETSGVSTDTQYFGPGTRLTVL.